The rows below give T cell receptor beta chains drawn from one sample of a study of identical twins. Each CDR3 protein gets one entry after TCRdb re-called the 5' RACE reads with MiXCR. The table shows around 1.7 million distinct CDR3 sequences, with around 33% occurring only once. Material for sequencing was cord blood. Receptors originate from a newborn girl in good health. CDR3s include the opening cysteine and the closing phenylalanine or tryptophan. The D gene is left open where the match is weak. Only part of the rows carry a size: once, few, many, or a class if the clone is expanded.

J gene: TRBJ2-7
D gene: TRBD2
V gene: TRBV4-2
clone size: NA
CDR3 DNA: TGTGCCAGCAGCCAAGATGGAGCGGGAGGTTACGAGCAGTACTTC
CDR3 protein: CASSQDGAGGYEQYF

J gene: TRBJ1-2
D gene: NA
V gene: TRBV7-9
clone size: few
CDR3 DNA: TGTGCCAGCAGCCAGTCGGACAGTGTGAAAGGCTACACCTTC
CDR3 protein: CASSQSDSVKGYTF

J gene: TRBJ2-7
D gene: NA
V gene: TRBV20-1
clone size: few
CDR3 DNA: TGCAGTGCTACAAAGGAGCGCTACGAGCAGTACTTC
CDR3 protein: CSATKERYEQYF

J gene: TRBJ1-2
D gene: NA
V gene: TRBV7-6
clone size: NA
CDR3 DNA: TGTGCCAGCAGCTTCAGCAGGGAAAATGGCTACACCTTC
CDR3 protein: CASSFSRENGYTF

J gene: TRBJ2-1
D gene: TRBD1
V gene: TRBV4-2
clone size: NA
CDR3 DNA: TGTGCCAGCAGCCCAACGACCGGGACAGGATTAACCTACGAGCAGTTCTTC
CDR3 protein: CASSPTTGTGLTYEQFF

J gene: TRBJ2-7
D gene: TRBD2
V gene: TRBV20-1
clone size: NA
CDR3 DNA: TGCAGTGCTGGGGGGACTAGCGGGAGAACCTACTACGAGCAGTACTTC
CDR3 protein: CSAGGTSGRTYYEQYF

J gene: TRBJ1-1
D gene: NA
V gene: TRBV20-1
clone size: few
CDR3 DNA: TGCAGTGCTAGGAATACAGAAGTGGTGAACACTGAAGCTTTCTTT
CDR3 protein: CSARNTEVVNTEAFF

J gene: TRBJ2-3
D gene: NA
V gene: TRBV19
clone size: many
CDR3 DNA: TGTGCCAGTAGTCTCTCGCCCAAGGGCGCAGATACGCAGTATTTT
CDR3 protein: CASSLSPKGADTQYF

J gene: TRBJ1-2
D gene: NA
V gene: TRBV5-4
clone size: few
CDR3 DNA: TGTGCCAGCAGCTTGAGCCAACCCACGTGGGGAAACTATGGCTACACCTTC
CDR3 protein: CASSLSQPTWGNYGYTF

J gene: TRBJ2-1
D gene: TRBD2
V gene: TRBV4-2
clone size: NA
CDR3 DNA: TGTGCCAGCAGCCAAAAGATTGTAATCCCTGCTAGCGGCTACAATGAGCAGTTCTTC
CDR3 protein: CASSQKIVIPASGYNEQFF

J gene: TRBJ2-1
D gene: TRBD2
V gene: TRBV5-1
clone size: once
CDR3 DNA: TGCGCCAGCAGCTTGGTAGCTAGCGGGGGCTCCTACAATGAGCAGTTCTTC
CDR3 protein: CASSLVASGGSYNEQFF

J gene: TRBJ1-4
D gene: NA
V gene: TRBV7-9
clone size: few
CDR3 DNA: TGTGCCAGCAGCTTAGACACAGTGAATGAAAAACTGTTTTTT
CDR3 protein: CASSLDTVNEKLFF

J gene: TRBJ1-5
D gene: NA
V gene: TRBV7-9
clone size: NA
CDR3 DNA: TGTGCCAGCAGCTTAACTTTCGATCAGCCCCAGCATTTT
CDR3 protein: CASSLTFDQPQHF

J gene: TRBJ2-3
D gene: TRBD2
V gene: TRBV7-8
clone size: NA
CDR3 DNA: TGTGCCAGCAGGACTAGCGGGGTCGTTGATACGCAGTATTTT
CDR3 protein: CASRTSGVVDTQYF

J gene: TRBJ2-7
D gene: NA
V gene: TRBV15
clone size: few
CDR3 DNA: TGTGCCACCAGCAGAGAGGGGCTAGGGCGGCATCTTCTTTACGAGCAGTACTTC
CDR3 protein: CATSREGLGRHLLYEQYF

J gene: TRBJ1-4
D gene: TRBD1
V gene: TRBV5-1
clone size: few
CDR3 DNA: TGCGCCAGCAGCACATCAGGGGGAAGGAATGAAAAACTGTTTTTT
CDR3 protein: CASSTSGGRNEKLFF

J gene: TRBJ2-3
D gene: TRBD2
V gene: TRBV5-1
clone size: many
CDR3 DNA: TGTGCCAGCAGTCTTGGAAGCGGGGGGAGGACAGATACGCAGTATTTT
CDR3 protein: CASSLGSGGRTDTQYF

J gene: TRBJ2-7
D gene: NA
V gene: TRBV28
clone size: NA
CDR3 DNA: TGTGCCAGCCGACCACAGGGCCTTTTGAGCTCCTACGAGCAGTACTTC
CDR3 protein: CASRPQGLLSSYEQYF

J gene: TRBJ2-3
D gene: TRBD2
V gene: TRBV5-1
clone size: NA
CDR3 DNA: TGCGCCAGCAGCCACGACCCCCGACTAGCGGGCAGCACAGATACGCAGTATTTT
CDR3 protein: CASSHDPRLAGSTDTQYF

J gene: TRBJ2-1
D gene: NA
V gene: TRBV4-1
clone size: NA
CDR3 DNA: TGCGCCAGCAGGGATCCGCGGAACTACAATGAGCAGTTCTTC
CDR3 protein: CASRDPRNYNEQFF

J gene: TRBJ2-7
D gene: TRBD2
V gene: TRBV28
clone size: NA
CDR3 DNA: TGTGCCACTATGTCCACACGGTTGTCCCGGCGGGGGGGCTACGAGCAGTACTTC
CDR3 protein: CATMSTRLSRRGGYEQYF

J gene: TRBJ1-1
D gene: NA
V gene: TRBV12-3/TRBV12-4
clone size: NA
CDR3 DNA: TGTGCCAGCAGCGTCCGGGTCCGAAACACTGAAGCTTTCTTT
CDR3 protein: CASSVRVRNTEAFF

J gene: TRBJ2-3
D gene: TRBD2
V gene: TRBV9
clone size: NA
CDR3 DNA: TGTGCCAGCAGCGTAGACCCCAGCGGGGGGGCGGTAGATACGCAGTATTTT
CDR3 protein: CASSVDPSGGAVDTQYF

J gene: TRBJ1-1
D gene: NA
V gene: TRBV6-6
clone size: NA
CDR3 DNA: TGTGCCAGCAGTTACTCGATAGGCGGGAACACTGAAGCTTTCTTT
CDR3 protein: CASSYSIGGNTEAFF

J gene: TRBJ2-5
D gene: NA
V gene: TRBV2
clone size: NA
CDR3 DNA: TGTGCCAGCGTTGCTGGGGGGCTGCGAGAGACCCAGTACTTC
CDR3 protein: CASVAGGLRETQYF

J gene: TRBJ2-3
D gene: NA
V gene: TRBV12-3/TRBV12-4
clone size: NA
CDR3 DNA: TGTGCCAGCAGTTTTCGGCCTTCCCCTTCCACAGATACGCAGTATTTT
CDR3 protein: CASSFRPSPSTDTQYF

J gene: TRBJ1-4
D gene: NA
V gene: TRBV12-3/TRBV12-4
clone size: few
CDR3 DNA: TGTGCCAGCAGTTTATTACCTGGGCCTGGGAGTGAAAAACTGTTTTTT
CDR3 protein: CASSLLPGPGSEKLFF

J gene: TRBJ2-3
D gene: TRBD2
V gene: TRBV4-1
clone size: NA
CDR3 DNA: TGCGCCAGCAGCCTAGCGGGCGCCCGCGGCACAGATACGCAGTATTTT
CDR3 protein: CASSLAGARGTDTQYF

J gene: TRBJ2-3
D gene: TRBD2
V gene: TRBV4-2
clone size: few
CDR3 DNA: TGTGCCAGCAGCCAAGAAGATAGGGGACTAGCGGGGGAAGATACGCAGTATTTT
CDR3 protein: CASSQEDRGLAGEDTQYF

J gene: TRBJ2-3
D gene: NA
V gene: TRBV20-1
clone size: many
CDR3 DNA: TGCAGTGCTAGCCTAGATACAGATACGCAGTATTTT
CDR3 protein: CSASLDTDTQYF

J gene: TRBJ2-1
D gene: NA
V gene: TRBV7-7
clone size: few
CDR3 DNA: TGTGCTAGCAGCTCTAGGTGGGGCAATTACAATGAGCAGTTCTTC
CDR3 protein: CASSSRWGNYNEQFF

J gene: TRBJ2-7
D gene: NA
V gene: TRBV6-6
clone size: few
CDR3 DNA: TGTGCCAGCATTGGGACCCTTAACAATGAGCAGTACTTC
CDR3 protein: CASIGTLNNEQYF

J gene: TRBJ2-7
D gene: NA
V gene: TRBV20-1
clone size: NA
CDR3 DNA: TGCAGTGCTAGCAGTCTGCCAGGGTGGGAAGACGAGCAGTACTTC
CDR3 protein: CSASSLPGWEDEQYF

J gene: TRBJ2-2
D gene: NA
V gene: TRBV12-3/TRBV12-4
clone size: NA
CDR3 DNA: TGTGCCAGCAGTTTTTTTTCCGGTTACACCGGGGAGCTGTTTTTT
CDR3 protein: CASSFFSGYTGELFF

J gene: TRBJ2-5
D gene: NA
V gene: TRBV2
clone size: NA
CDR3 DNA: TGTGCCAGCAGTGATTCTAGAGTGAAAGACGAGGAGTACTTC
CDR3 protein: CASSDSRVKDEEYF

J gene: TRBJ2-7
D gene: TRBD1
V gene: TRBV27
clone size: few
CDR3 DNA: TGTGCCAGCAGTTTCTCCAGGGGGCTGAACGAGCAGTACTTC
CDR3 protein: CASSFSRGLNEQYF

J gene: TRBJ1-4
D gene: NA
V gene: TRBV7-2
clone size: NA
CDR3 DNA: TGTGACAGCAGCTTATTCGGAGGTCTGGATGAAAAACTGTTTTTT
CDR3 protein: CDSSLFGGLDEKLFF

J gene: TRBJ2-1
D gene: TRBD2
V gene: TRBV6-1
clone size: NA
CDR3 DNA: TGTGCCAGCAGTGGACTTAGCGGGAGTTCCTACAATGAGCAGTTCTTC
CDR3 protein: CASSGLSGSSYNEQFF

J gene: TRBJ1-1
D gene: TRBD1
V gene: TRBV4-1
clone size: NA
CDR3 DNA: TGCGCCAGCAGCCAAGAGGCAGGGGGCCCTGAAGCTTTCTTT
CDR3 protein: CASSQEAGGPEAFF

J gene: TRBJ2-3
D gene: NA
V gene: TRBV15
clone size: NA
CDR3 DNA: TGTGCCACCAGCTCTCGGGGGACAGATACGCAGTATTTT
CDR3 protein: CATSSRGTDTQYF

J gene: TRBJ2-7
D gene: TRBD2
V gene: TRBV20-1
clone size: NA
CDR3 DNA: TGCAGTGCTAGCCCGACTAGCGGGACGTACAATGAGCAGTACTTC
CDR3 protein: CSASPTSGTYNEQYF

J gene: TRBJ2-3
D gene: NA
V gene: TRBV21-1
clone size: few
CDR3 DNA: TGTGCCAGCAGCAAAGGGGCAGCCTCTAGCACAGATACGCAGTATTTT
CDR3 protein: CASSKGAASSTDTQYF

J gene: TRBJ2-3
D gene: NA
V gene: TRBV19
clone size: NA
CDR3 DNA: TGTGCCAGTAGTCCCACATTTACAGCTCCACCACAGGATACGCAGTATTTT
CDR3 protein: CASSPTFTAPPQDTQYF

J gene: TRBJ2-7
D gene: TRBD1
V gene: TRBV29-1
clone size: NA
CDR3 DNA: TGCAGCGTTGACGTAGGGACAGGTCACTACGAGCAGTACTTC
CDR3 protein: CSVDVGTGHYEQYF

J gene: TRBJ2-1
D gene: NA
V gene: TRBV20-1
clone size: few
CDR3 DNA: TGCAGTGCTAGAGCTATACAGGCCTACAATGAGCAGTTCTTC
CDR3 protein: CSARAIQAYNEQFF